The clone carrying this TCR beta chain was observed a handful of times. The target antigen is unknown. This entry belongs to a study of T cells in Graves' hyperthyroidism and ophthalmopathy. Whole-study findings and limits: Blood also contained most expanded thyroid clonotypes above 0.001.

Graves' hyperthyroidism qualified as stable when ophthalmopathy did not progress within 18 months. Amplified TCR beta CDR3 regions derived from RNA transcripts. First-round RT-PCR with HTBI primers amplified the TCR CDR3 region. TCRdb called the multiplex PCR reads again in MiXCR, with one record for every CDR3 protein. The sample holds approximately 500,000 distinct CDR3 sequences; 46% are singletons and the top ten take around 7.7%. V lost 3 bases and J 6 bases, leaving 15 bases between the germline ends. In germline, CDR1 is KGHSH, CDR2 LQKENI. The CDR3 is 15 residues long. This chain uses TRBV18 with TRBJ1-5; D is perhaps TRBD1 (5 bases). The receptor comes from a woman aged 18-29 years with Graves' hyperthyroidism. The sample taken for sequencing was peripheral blood or thyroid tissue (not recorded which). The CDR3 protein is CASSPVSRDFQPQHF. The CDR3 DNA reads as TGTGCCAGCTCACCGGTCTCCAGGGATTTTCAGCCCCAGCATTTT.